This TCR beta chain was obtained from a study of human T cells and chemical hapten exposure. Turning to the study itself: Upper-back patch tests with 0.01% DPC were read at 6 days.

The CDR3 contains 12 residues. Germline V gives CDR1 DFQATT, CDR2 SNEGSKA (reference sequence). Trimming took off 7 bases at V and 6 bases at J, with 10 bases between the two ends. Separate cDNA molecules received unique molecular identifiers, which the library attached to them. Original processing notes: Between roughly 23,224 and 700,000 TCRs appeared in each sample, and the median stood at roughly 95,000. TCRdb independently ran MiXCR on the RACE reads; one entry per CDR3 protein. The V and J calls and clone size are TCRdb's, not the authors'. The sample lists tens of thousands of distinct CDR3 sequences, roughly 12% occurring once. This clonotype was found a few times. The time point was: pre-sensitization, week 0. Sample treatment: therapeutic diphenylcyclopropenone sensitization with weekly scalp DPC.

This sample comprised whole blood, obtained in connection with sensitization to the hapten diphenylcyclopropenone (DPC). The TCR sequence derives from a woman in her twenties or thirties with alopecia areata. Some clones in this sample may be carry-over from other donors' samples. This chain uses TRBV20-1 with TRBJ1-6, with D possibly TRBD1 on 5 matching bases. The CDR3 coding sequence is TGCAGTGGACAGAGCATTAATTCACCCCTCCACTTT. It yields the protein CSGQSINSPLHF.